The next 11 T cell receptor beta chains were all read from a single sample in a study of T-cell reconstitution after alpha-beta-depleted transplantation in children. Unique molecular identifiers were built into the TCRbeta library. Each CDR3 protein is one row after TCRdb ran MiXCR on the PCR reads. The sample yields about 830,000 distinct CDR3 sequences, around 15% seen once. The input for sequencing was PBMCs, mostly from graft donor cells, taken 360 days after TCRalphabeta/CD19-depleted stem cell transplant. These receptors came from a male patient under 18 who had a stem cell transplant for acute lymphoblastic leukemia, so the T cells may come from the graft donor.

This clonotype has at least ten counts. CDR3 amino acids: CASSLSGTSPLNEQFF. DNA of the CDR3: TGCGCCAGCAGCTTGTCCGGGACTAGCCCCCTCAATGAGCAGTTCTTC. This sequence joins TRBV5-1 and TRBJ2-1, with 9 bases identical to TRBD2. With V trimmed by 1 base and J by 6 bases, 8 bases remained unmatched. This CDR3 region has 16 residues. CDR1 and CDR2 from the germline V gene are SGHRS and YFSETQ.

The CDR3 protein is CAWSGTSSYEQYF. The CDR3 nucleotides are TGTGCCTGGAGTGGGACTAGCTCCTACGAGCAGTACTTC. The rearrangement uses TRBV30 and TRBJ2-7; 7 bases map to TRBD2. Germline V lookup: CDR1 GTSNPN, CDR2 SVGIG (reference sequence). The CDR3 sequence is 13 residues long. With 1 base clipped from V and 0 bases from J, the junction kept 0 bases outside the gene matches.

In this sample, this clonotype turned up many times. The chain joins TRBV12-3 or TRBV12-4 to TRBJ2-7; D is ambiguous. The germline V and J ends were trimmed by 4 bases and 6 bases, with 13 bases remaining between them. The CDR3 is 13 residues long. CDR3 nucleotide sequence: TGTGCCAGCAGTTCCGGTAGCCCGGGCGAGCAGTACTTC. Its protein is CASSSGSPGEQYF.

In its sample, this clonotype was seen many times. The J gene is TRBJ2-1, the V gene TRBV10-3; D is undetermined. V was trimmed by 3 bases and J by 5 bases, leaving 11 bases between them. CDR3 length: 14 amino acids. Germline lookup yields CDR1 ENHRY and CDR2 SYGVKD. The CDR3 reads CAISEFSTHNEQFF. In DNA, the CDR3 is TGTGCCATCAGTGAATTTTCAACCCACAATGAGCAGTTCTTC.

This sequence joins TRBV12-3 or TRBV12-4 and TRBJ1-6; possible D gene TRBD1, 5 bases. The CDR3 contains 14 residues. With 3 bases removed from V and 9 bases from J, the gap between germline ends came to 12 bases. The CDR3 loop is CASSLQGSSSPLHF. The CDR3 nucleotides are TGTGCCAGCAGTTTGCAGGGCTCGAGTTCACCCCTCCACTTT.

The CDR3 region is CASRRTGVPPYEQYF. The CDR3 nucleotides read TGCGCCAGCAGGCGGACAGGGGTTCCCCCCTACGAGCAGTACTTC. The chain uses TRBV5-1 and TRBJ2-7; 9 bases are shared with TRBD1. The V and J ends lost 5 bases and 2 bases, in that order; junction bases with no gene match: 8. Germline CDR1 reads SGHRS; CDR2 reads YFSETQ. This CDR3 is built from 15 residues.

There are a few counts of this clonotype. The chain uses TRBV7-3 and TRBJ2-7; 8 bases line up with TRBD1. Looked up from germline, CDR1 is SGHTA and CDR2 is FQGTGA. The CDR3 spans 15 residues. V shed 4 bases, J shed 5 bases, and the junction held 10 bases outside the gene matches. CDR3 DNA sequence: TGTGCCAGCAGCTCCCGACAGGGGATTCTCCACGAGCAGTACTTC. Residues: CASSSRQGILHEQYF.

This chain connects TRBV15 to TRBJ2-5; D uncertain. Germline CDR1 LNHNV, CDR2 YYDKDF (reference sequence). The CDR3 has 14 amino acids. Trimming pared 0 bases from V and 2 bases from J, leaving 7 bases between. The CDR3 here is CATSRDVLQETQYF. The CDR3 DNA sequence: TGTGCCACCAGCAGAGATGTGTTGCAAGAGACCCAGTACTTC.

This clonotype has just a few counts. An end of the junction differs from the germline gene, which may be a read error. The V call is TRBV3-1, the J call TRBJ1-2; no firm D call. CDR3 length: 12 amino acids. Germline CDR1 is LGHDT and CDR2 is YNNKEL (reference sequence). This CDR3 is CASSQGQSGYTF. The CDR3 nucleotides read TGTGCCAGCAGTCAAGGGCAGAGCGGCTACACCTTC.

This clonotype was picked up a small number of times. The gene calls are TRBV3-1 and TRBJ2-2, with 7 bases matching TRBD1. CDR3 size: 15 residues. From germline, CDR1 is LGHDT and CDR2 YNNKEL (reference sequence). The trim removed 4 bases at V and 4 bases at J, leaving 6 bases unmatched. The CDR3 loop reads CASSPTGVITGELFF. The CDR3, as DNA: TGTGCCAGCAGCCCTACAGGGGTAATCACCGGGGAGCTGTTTTTT.

The sample holds a few counts of this clonotype. The J gene is TRBJ2-7, the V gene TRBV3-1; 11 bases map to TRBD2. Germline CDR1 and CDR2: LGHDT and YNNKEL (reference sequence). The V gene end was trimmed by 5 bases and the J gene end by 1 base; junction bases not matched to a gene: 7. CDR3 length equals 16 residues. This chain's CDR3 is CASSYNGLAGSYEQYF. The CDR3 DNA is TGTGCCAGCAGCTACAATGGACTAGCGGGTTCCTACGAGCAGTACTTC.